The TCR beta chain under discussion was sequenced for a study of beta chain features in type 1 diabetes. Study observations and caveats: The naive, central memory and Treg TCRB repertoires showed an apparent similarity that was greater among patients than among healthy donors. Among patients with Type 1 diabetes, TCRB CDR3s were moderately but significantly shorter in every one of the four CD4+ subsets.

This clone has more than one count but fewer than ten. Its antigen is unidentified. Sorted CD4+ subsets: naive, central memory, regulatory, stem cell-like memory (CD45RO/CCR7/CD25/CD127/CD95/CD27 panel). Of the isolated RNA, all was reverse transcribed, and so the sequenced material was expressed TCRB transcripts. The study sequenced naive, central memory and regulatory T cell samples to an average of roughly 4 million reads. Here immunoSEQ multiplex PCR was the method, and the copy in TCRdb shows in-frame clones only, minus some. The repertoire includes hundreds of thousands of clones, 15% to 18% of them detected once, and about 0.097% sits in the top ten. The sequencing sample was made of naive CD4+ T cells from blood. This clonotype originated in a man younger than 35 in good health.

The CDR3 region is CASSLRGASGRAETQYF. CDR3 nucleotides: TGTGCCAGCAGTTTACGGGGTGCTAGCGGGAGGGCAGAGACCCAGTACTTC. The rearrangement links TRBV27 to TRBJ2-5; 12 bases are shared with TRBD2. V gave up 2 bases and J gave up 4 bases; unmatched junction bases: 8. Germline values: CDR1 MNHEY, CDR2 SMNVEV (reference sequence). The CDR3 contains 17 residues.